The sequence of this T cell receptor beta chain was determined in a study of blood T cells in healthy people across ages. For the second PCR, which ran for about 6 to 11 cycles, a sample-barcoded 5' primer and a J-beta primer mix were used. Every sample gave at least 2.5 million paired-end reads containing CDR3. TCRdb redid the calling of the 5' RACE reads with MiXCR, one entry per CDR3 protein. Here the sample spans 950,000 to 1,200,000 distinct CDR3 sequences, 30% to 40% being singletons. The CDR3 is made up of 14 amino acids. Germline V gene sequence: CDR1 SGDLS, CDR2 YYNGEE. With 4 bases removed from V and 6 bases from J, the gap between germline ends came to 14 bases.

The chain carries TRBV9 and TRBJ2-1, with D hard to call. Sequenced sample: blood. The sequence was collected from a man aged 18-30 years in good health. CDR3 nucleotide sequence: TGTGCCAGCAGCCCTGACAACCGGGTCAATGAGCAGTTCTTC. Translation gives CASSPDNRVNEQFF.